The rows below give T cell receptor beta chains drawn from one sample of a study of blood T cell repertoires in COVID-19. Profiled with immunoSEQ multiplex PCR; TCRdb holds only in-frame clones, not every one. This table holds fewer than 100,000 clones, 65% to 90% found once. Sequenced input: peripheral blood. These receptors were taken from a man in his fifties or sixties with acute or convalescent COVID-19. The conserved cysteine and the conserved F or W are not part of the CDR3 here. The order of the fields is V gene, D gene, CDR3 protein. The D gene is left open where the match is weak.

v_call: TRBV7-8; d_call: -; cdr3_aa: ASSLGGSVTGASNYGYT
v_call: TRBV7-9; d_call: TRBD1; cdr3_aa: ASSLVGTGDEAF
v_call: TRBV7-9; d_call: TRBD1; cdr3_aa: ASSAKQGAAYEQY
v_call: TRBV6-2/TRBV6-3; d_call: -; cdr3_aa: ASSSRDSDFQSSGNTIY
v_call: TRBV20-1; d_call: -; cdr3_aa: SARNGGRLF
v_call: TRBV6-5; d_call: TRBD1; cdr3_aa: ASSYRGGTGGAF
v_call: TRBV12-5; d_call: -; cdr3_aa: ASGLVQFATDTQY
v_call: TRBV6-5; d_call: TRBD1; cdr3_aa: ASTQQGGNEAF
v_call: TRBV6-2/TRBV6-3; d_call: -; cdr3_aa: ASSYSGINTEAF
v_call: TRBV5-6; d_call: TRBD1; cdr3_aa: ASSSTGEVTEAF
v_call: TRBV2; d_call: TRBD1; cdr3_aa: ASSSDRAAFMPEAF
v_call: TRBV30; d_call: -; cdr3_aa: AWVRAGLITDTEAF
v_call: TRBV12-5; d_call: -; cdr3_aa: ASGLGQATNEKLF
v_call: TRBV19; d_call: -; cdr3_aa: ATAPGIYNSPLH
v_call: TRBV5-1; d_call: TRBD1; cdr3_aa: ASSLGLTGSNQPQH
v_call: TRBV5-4; d_call: TRBD1; cdr3_aa: ASSLESVGRGNGYT
v_call: TRBV3-1/TRBV3-2; d_call: -; cdr3_aa: ASSQFPGLPTGELF
v_call: TRBV27; d_call: TRBD1; cdr3_aa: ASSSNNRGWGQNNEQF
v_call: TRBV30; d_call: -; cdr3_aa: AGRGGRARDTEAF
v_call: TRBV5-1; d_call: -; cdr3_aa: ASSLGTRARSYNEQF
v_call: TRBV18; d_call: TRBD1; cdr3_aa: ASSPGQGNDGYT
v_call: TRBV6-5; d_call: -; cdr3_aa: ASSSWSGELF
v_call: TRBV10-3; d_call: -; cdr3_aa: AISDPKGLLDTGELF
v_call: TRBV12-3/TRBV12-4; d_call: -; cdr3_aa: ASSPLYRETQY
v_call: TRBV7-9; d_call: TRBD2; cdr3_aa: ASSFRTSGYNEQF
v_call: TRBV30; d_call: TRBD1; cdr3_aa: AWTRTGGADTEAF
v_call: TRBV5-1; d_call: TRBD2; cdr3_aa: ASSLLAGGGPGELF
v_call: TRBV5-4; d_call: TRBD1; cdr3_aa: ASSGGQGSYNEQF
v_call: TRBV10-3; d_call: TRBD2; cdr3_aa: AIRSDGGGDEQY
v_call: TRBV19; d_call: TRBD1; cdr3_aa: ASSIRGTNTGELF
v_call: TRBV27; d_call: TRBD1; cdr3_aa: ASSLAWRTGDLTEAF
v_call: TRBV29-1; d_call: TRBD1; cdr3_aa: SATGDGRNIQY
v_call: TRBV3-1/TRBV3-2; d_call: TRBD2; cdr3_aa: ASSQGTSGAYEQY
v_call: TRBV5-1; d_call: TRBD1; cdr3_aa: ASSLRQGTNTGELF
v_call: TRBV19; d_call: -; cdr3_aa: ASSMERRITNTEAF
v_call: TRBV30; d_call: -; cdr3_aa: AWKRGPYGYT
v_call: TRBV27; d_call: -; cdr3_aa: ASSFREGAYEQY
v_call: TRBV6-5; d_call: TRBD2; cdr3_aa: ASSTPAGGPDTQY
v_call: TRBV19; d_call: -; cdr3_aa: ASSIGMNTEAF